This passage covers 31 T cell receptor beta chains from one sample sequenced in a study of CD8+ T cells in alopecia areata. Treatment of the sample: oral pan-JAK inhibitor, 5-10 mg twice daily. Following extraction, RNA underwent reverse transcription to cDNA, which served as the sequencing template. Clones were read by immunoSEQ multiplex PCR, and TCRdb kept only the in-frame ones, dropping some. The data contain approximately 110,000 clones, roughly three fifths of them singletons. The input for sequencing was CD8+ T cells sorted from blood, taken at week 24, from a patient treated with tofacitinib. The receptors shown here come from a human donor with alopecia areata.

This clone was counted a single time. The V gene is TRBV30, the J gene TRBJ1-5; 8 positions agree with TRBD1. Looked up from germline, CDR1 is GTSNPN and CDR2 is SVGIG (reference sequence). This CDR3 spans 13 amino acids. The J segment lost 6 bases and the V segment lost 7 bases, leaving 8 bases of the junction unmatched. The CDR3: CAYPDRASQPQHF. CDR3 sequence (DNA): TGTGCCTACCCGGACAGGGCAAGTCAGCCCCAGCATTTT.

V usage is TRBV27 and J usage is TRBJ1-5; D unresolved. The CDR3 runs to 16 residues. Trimming took 5 bases from V and 3 from J, leaving 17 bases between them. Germline assignment: CDR1 MNHEY and CDR2 SMNVEV (reference sequence). The CDR3: CASSQTLRGFNQPQHF. In DNA, the CDR3 is TGTGCCAGCAGTCAAACCCTCCGGGGTTTCAATCAGCCCCAGCATTTT.

This rearrangement joins TRBV30 to TRBJ2-2; D gene uncertain. Trimming removed 3 bases at V and 5 bases at J, with 1 base between. This CDR3 is 10 amino acids long. The germline V gene has CDR1 GTSNPN and CDR2 SVGIG (reference sequence). The CDR3 bases are TGTGCCTGGAGAACCGGGGAGCTGTTTTTT. As protein: CAWRTGELFF.

The V gene is TRBV14, the J gene TRBJ2-7, with 9 bases that match TRBD1. V trimming: 6 bases; J trimming: 6 bases; junction bases outside the gene matches: 9. Per the germline V gene, CDR1 is SGHDN and CDR2 is FVKESK. The CDR3 has 14 residues. CDR3 loop: CASSTGQGQGEQYF. The CDR3 DNA reads as TGTGCCAGCAGTACCGGACAGGGACAGGGCGAGCAGTACTTC. The full variable domain, completed using reference TRBV14 and TRBJ2-7, is EAGVTQFPSHSVIEKGQTVTLRCDPISGHDNLYWYRRVMGKEIKFLLHFVKESKQDESGMPNNRFLAERTGGTYSTLKVQPAELEDSGVYFCASSTGQGQGEQYFGPGTRLTVT.

This clone turned up a few times. This chain joins TRBV9 and TRBJ2-7; D not resolved. V lost 4 bases and J 1 base, leaving 3 bases between the germline ends. The CDR3 has 11 amino acids. CDR1 is SGDLS, CDR2 YYNGEE, per germline. CDR3 DNA: TGTGCCAGCAGCTATTCCTACGAGCAGTACTTC. Amino acid sequence: CASSYSYEQYF.

The J gene is TRBJ1-6, the V gene TRBV7-9, with D tentatively TRBD1 (5 bases). This CDR3 contains 12 residues. The V gene's germline CDR1 is SEHNR and CDR2 FQNEAQ (reference sequence). The V end lost 4 bases, the J end lost 7 bases, and 5 bases lay between the germline ends. The CDR3 nucleotides are TGTGCCAGCAGCTGGGACAATTCACCCCTCCACTTT. It is translated as CASSWDNSPLHF.

This sequence joins TRBV27 and TRBJ2-3; 12 bases are shared with TRBD2. The CDR3 length is 17 residues. Germline trimming cut 1 base from V and 7 bases from J; bases unmatched to any gene: 9. The germline V gene encodes CDR1 MNHEY and CDR2 SMNVEV (reference sequence). DNA for the CDR3: TGTGCCAGCAGTTTATTGACTAGCGGGGGAGTAGGGTATACGCAGTATTTT. It yields the protein CASSLLTSGGVGYTQYF.

This clone was found a few times. V and J are TRBV6-5 and TRBJ2-1, with D perhaps matching TRBD1 (5 bases). Germline V gene data show CDR1 as MNHEY and CDR2 as SVGAGI. This CDR3 contains 14 residues. Trimming took 2 bases from V and 3 from J, leaving 8 bases between them. The CDR3 bases are TGTGCCAGCAGTTACGGGGCAGGCTACAATGAGCAGTTCTTC. Protein sequence: CASSYGAGYNEQFF.

By sample share, this clone is medium-sized. The chain employs TRBV4-1 and TRBJ2-2, with D uncertain. Trimming cost V 5 bases and J 1 base, with 8 bases left between them. The germline CDR1 and CDR2 sequences are MGHRA and YSYEKL. This CDR3 region has 14 residues. The CDR3 is CASSYGENTGELFF. Here the CDR3 DNA reads TGCGCCAGCAGCTATGGGGAGAACACCGGGGAGCTGTTTTTT.

The chain employs TRBV5-1 and TRBJ2-1, with D possibly TRBD2 on 6 matching bases. V shed 4 bases and J shed 4 bases, with 15 bases lying between them. Germline V lookup: CDR1 SGHRS, CDR2 YFSETQ. The CDR3 covers 15 residues. The CDR3 DNA follows: TGCGCCAGCAGCCCCTGGCGGGAAGAGTACAATGAGCAGTTCTTC. Its translation: CASSPWREEYNEQFF.

V and J are TRBV20-1 and TRBJ2-7; D gene unclear. CDR1 is DFQATT, CDR2 SNEGSKA, per germline (reference sequence). This CDR3 has 11 amino acids. V lost 3 bases and J lost 7, with 10 bases in between. The CDR3 region is CSASLEWEQYF. CDR3 nucleotide sequence: TGCAGTGCTAGTTTGGAGTGGGAGCAGTACTTC.

J is TRBJ1-2 and V is TRBV27; 9 bases map to TRBD1. The V and J ends lost 6 bases and 8 bases, in that order; junction bases with no gene match: 10. The CDR3 sequence is 14 residues long. CDR1 is MNHEY and CDR2 is SMNVEV in the germline V gene (reference sequence). The CDR3 DNA reads TGTGCCAGCAGCTCCCTTACAGGGGGCGCAGGCTACACCTTC. This codes for CASSSLTGGAGYTF.

The rearrangement links TRBV4-1 to TRBJ2-5, with D unclear. Germline-derived CDR1 and CDR2 are MGHRA and YSYEKL. The CDR3 is 13 residues long. Between the trimmed V and J ends, which lost 0 bases and 5 bases, there was a span of 7 bases. CDR3 loop: CASSQDIEETQYF. The CDR3 DNA reads as TGCGCCAGCAGCCAAGATATAGAGGAGACCCAGTACTTC.

The sample holds a few counts of this clone. The chain employs TRBV7-9 and TRBJ1-1, with D maybe TRBD1 (5 bases). CDR3 length: 15 residues. Trimming took 1 base from V and 1 from J, leaving 10 bases between them. CDR1 is SEHNR, CDR2 FQNEAQ, per germline (reference sequence). CDR3 region: CASSLGTTGNTEAFF. CDR3 sequence (DNA): TGTGCCAGCAGCTTAGGGACCACAGGGAACACTGAAGCTTTCTTT.

This clone rates as medium-sized. V gene TRBV10-3 combines with J gene TRBJ2-1, with TRBD2 identical over 16 bases. In germline, CDR1 is ENHRY, CDR2 SYGVKD. This CDR3 comprises 17 residues. With V trimmed by 10 bases and J by 4 bases, 10 bases remained unmatched. The CDR3 here is CATGTSGGAQAYNEQFF. Written as DNA, the CDR3 is TGTGCCACCGGGACTAGCGGGGGGGCACAGGCATACAATGAGCAGTTCTTC.

The genes are TRBV6-5 and TRBJ2-5, with a weak D call TRBD2 (7 bases). The end of the DNA is better explained by TRBJ2-7, so the J call may be wrong. Germline CDR1 MNHEY, CDR2 SVGAGI. The CDR3 consists of 15 residues. The DNA of the CDR3 is TGTGCCAGCAGTTTGGGAGGGGGTCCCTCCTACGAGCAGTACTTC. This sequence encodes CASSLGGGPSYEQYF.

This clone was seen once. The chain employs TRBV6-5 and TRBJ2-5; D possibly uses TRBD1 or TRBD2 (5 bases each). V lost 4 bases to trimming and J lost 2 bases, with 11 bases between them. CDR1 and CDR2 (germline): MNHEY, SVGAGI. This CDR3 has 14 residues. The CDR3: CASSWAGGQETQYF. CDR3 DNA sequence: TGTGCCAGCAGTTGGGCTGGGGGTCAAGAGACCCAGTACTTC.

The rearrangement joins TRBV27 to TRBJ1-5; 11 positions agree with TRBD1. CDR1 and CDR2 from the germline V gene are MNHEY and SMNVEV (reference sequence). This CDR3 has 14 residues. V was clipped by 7 bases and J by 7 bases; unmatched bases: 6. CDR3 bases: TGTGCCAGCACCCGGACAGGGGGCAGGCAGCCCCAGCATTTT. Protein: CASTRTGGRQPQHF.

In the case of this clone: Other DNA sequences in this sample translate to the same CDR3. The J gene is TRBJ2-7, the V gene TRBV7-9; no reliable D call. CDR3 size: 14 residues. The V gene lost 4 bases and the J gene lost 7 bases, with 17 bases spanning the gap. Germline CDR1 SEHNR, CDR2 FQNEAQ (reference sequence). The CDR3 DNA follows: TGTGCCAGCAGCTCCTCCCTGGGAATCTATGAGCAGTACTTC. This encodes CASSSSLGIYEQYF.

This rearrangement joins TRBV14 to TRBJ2-1, with TRBD2 matching over 11 bases. Per the germline V gene, CDR1 is SGHDN and CDR2 is FVKESK. The V gene end was trimmed by 1 base and the J gene end by 5 bases; junction bases not matched to a gene: 7. This CDR3 contains 17 residues. DNA of the CDR3: TGTGCCAGCAGCCAAGTGGAACTAGCGGGGGAGGACAATGAGCAGTTCTTC. Its protein is CASSQVELAGEDNEQFF.

The V call is TRBV30, the J call TRBJ2-1, with D possibly matching TRBD2 (6 bases). CDR1 is GTSNPN, CDR2 SVGIG, per germline (reference sequence). The CDR3 contains 13 residues. V was clipped by 4 bases and J by 6 bases, with 13 bases between them. The CDR3 here is CAWNGGDSNEQFF. DNA of the CDR3: TGTGCCTGGAATGGCGGGGACTCCAATGAGCAGTTCTTC.

This clone has a single count. CDR3 protein: CAWVDRGGNEQYF. CDR3 DNA: TGTGCCTGGGTCGACAGGGGAGGCAACGAGCAGTACTTC. The V and J genes are TRBV30 and TRBJ2-7, with 8 bases identical to TRBD1. V gave up 5 bases and J gave up 5 bases; unmatched junction bases: 8. Germline-derived CDR1 and CDR2 are GTSNPN and SVGIG (reference sequence). The CDR3 contains 13 residues. Full variable domain (remainder filled in from reference TRBV30 and TRBJ2-7): SQTIHQWPATLVQPVGSPLSLECTVEGTSNPNLYWYRQAAGRGLQLLFYSVGIGQISSEVPQNLSASRPQDRQFILSSKKLLLSDSGFYLCAWVDRGGNEQYFGPGTRLTVT.

The chain joins TRBV5-1 to TRBJ2-2, with D unclear. Looked up from germline, CDR1 is SGHRS and CDR2 is YFSETQ. The CDR3 extends over 16 amino acids. The V gene lost 0 bases and the J gene lost 5 bases, with 14 bases spanning the gap. CDR3 sequence: CASSLVGQQGTGELFF. CDR3 coding DNA: TGCGCCAGCAGCTTGGTCGGTCAGCAAGGGACCGGGGAGCTGTTTTTT.

The genes are TRBV18 and TRBJ1-2; no definite D call. Trimming took off 2 bases at V and 3 bases at J, with 7 bases between the two ends. CDR1 is KGHSH and CDR2 is LQKENI in the germline V gene. This CDR3 region has 13 residues. CDR3: CASSPNSDYGYTF. In nucleotides, the CDR3 is TGTGCCAGCTCACCAAACAGCGACTATGGCTACACCTTC.

This clone was observed a handful of times. The chain couples TRBV5-6 to TRBJ2-1; weak D call: TRBD1 (5 bases). The CDR3 has 15 amino acids. The germline V gene has CDR1 SGHDT and CDR2 YYEEEE. V lost 0 bases to trimming and J lost 6 bases, with 13 bases between them. The CDR3 region is CASSLAVRAPNEQFF. The CDR3 bases are TGTGCCAGCAGCTTGGCGGTCAGGGCCCCCAATGAGCAGTTCTTC. Using reference TRBV5-6 and TRBJ2-1 for the parts outside the CDR3, the full variable domain is DAGVTQSPTHLIKTRGQQVTLRCSPKSGHDTVSWYQQALGQGPQFIFQYYEEEERQRGNFPDRFSGHQFPNYSSELNVNALLLGDSALYLCASSLAVRAPNEQFFGPGTRLTVL.

This clone was detected only a few times. The junction departs from germline at one end; a sequencing error may be responsible. CDR3: CASSPGPSFEQYF. The CDR3 nucleotides read TGTGCCAGCAGCCCCGGGCCCTCCTTCGAGCAGTACTTC. The rearrangement links TRBV11-2 to TRBJ2-7; D gene unclear. The V gene's germline CDR1 is SGHAT and CDR2 FQNNGV. The CDR3 consists of 13 residues.

Concerning this clone: A read error may be the cause here, since a much bigger clone is one base away. The chain recombines TRBV9 with TRBJ2-2; the match to TRBD1 covers 8 bases. CDR3 length: 16 amino acids. V dropped 1 base and J dropped 4; count of bases not matched to a gene: 6. The germline CDR1 and CDR2 sequences are SGDLS and YYNGEE. Written as DNA, the CDR3 is TGTGCCAGCAGCGTAAATCGACAGGGGAGCACCGGGGAGCTGTTTTTT. Translated: CASSVNRQGSTGELFF.

This sequence joins TRBV5-1 and TRBJ1-2; D is uncertain. The CDR3 spans 13 residues. Trimming stripped 0 bases from V and 4 bases from J, with 7 bases between. Germline V CDR1 and CDR2: SGHRS, YFSETQ. The CDR3 region has the DNA TGCGCCAGCAGCTTGGATCCGGGCTATGGCTACACCTTC. Encoded protein: CASSLDPGYGYTF.

The sample holds one count of this clone. The rearrangement joins TRBV2 to TRBJ2-1; D is tentatively TRBD1 or TRBD2 (5 bases each). Trimming took off 7 bases at V and 7 bases at J, with 11 bases between the two ends. Per the germline V gene, CDR1 is SNHLY and CDR2 is FYNNEI. This CDR3 comprises 12 residues. DNA of the CDR3: TGTGCCAGCACTGGGGGACGGAATGAGCAGTTCTTC. The encoded protein is CASTGGRNEQFF.

This chain uses TRBV5-1 with TRBJ2-7; the D call may be TRBD1 or TRBD2 (5 bases each). This CDR3 region has 17 residues. Germline V CDR1 and CDR2: SGHRS, YFSETQ. With 2 bases removed from V and 3 bases from J, the gap between germline ends came to 21 bases. The CDR3 here is CASSLVSGTLSSYEQYF. The CDR3 bases are TGCGCCAGCAGCTTAGTGTCCGGGACCCTATCCAGCTACGAGCAGTACTTC.

The J gene is TRBJ2-7, the V gene TRBV27; D is undetermined. This CDR3 region has 14 residues. Deletions cut 5 bases from V and 4 bases from J, with 15 bases between. CDR1 is MNHEY, CDR2 SMNVEV, per germline (reference sequence). CDR3 region: CASSPIIYGYEQYF. CDR3 bases: TGTGCCAGCAGTCCGATCATTTATGGATACGAGCAGTACTTC.